The 29 T cell receptor beta chains reported below all come from one sample, sequenced in a study of blood T cell repertoires in COVID-19. Using immunoSEQ multiplex PCR, the repertoire was profiled, and TCRdb retains in-frame clones only, with some absent. The sample lists 250,000 to 300,000 clones; 70% to 90% were seen once. The specimen was peripheral blood. The receptor source for this set is a woman aged 65 to 85 with acute or convalescent COVID-19.

V gene TRBV3-1 (or the pseudogene TRBV3-2) combines with J gene TRBJ1-2; unclear D gene. The CDR3 extends over 15 amino acids. Germline assignment: CDR1 LGHDT and CDR2 YNNKEL (reference sequence). Between the trimmed V and J ends, which lost 5 bases and 4 bases, there was a span of 17 bases. CDR3 loop: CASSFEAGSTYGYTF. CDR3 in DNA: TGTGCCAGCAGCTTCGAGGCGGGGAGTACCTATGGCTACACCTTC.

The chain has TRBV2 and TRBJ2-5; 9 nucleotides line up with TRBD1. Germline V lookup: CDR1 SNHLY, CDR2 FYNNEI. The CDR3 has 13 amino acids. Losses at the gene ends were 8 bases for V and 6 bases for J; bases not matched to a gene: 7. The CDR3, as DNA: TGTGCCAGCGTCCGGGACAGGGAAAAGACCCAGTACTTC. This translates into CASVRDREKTQYF.

This clone was recorded only once. The chain couples TRBV19 to TRBJ2-5; the D is unclear. Trimming shortened V by 2 bases and J by 9 bases, and 13 bases separated the two germline ends. This CDR3 contains 13 residues. Looked up from germline, CDR1 is LNHDA and CDR2 is SQIVND (reference sequence). CDR3 DNA sequence: TGTGCCAGTAGTATAACCAACTCGCCCGCCCAGTACTTC. It codes for CASSITNSPAQYF.

A word on this clone: Its ends do not fully match the called genes, so a read error is possible. This rearrangement joins TRBV13 to TRBJ2-7; 9 positions agree with TRBD1. CDR3 length equals 14 residues. Germline V gene sequence: CDR1 PRHDT, CDR2 FYEKMQ (reference sequence). The DNA for the CDR3 is TGTGCCAGCAGCGTAGGACAGGGGTCCGGCGAGCAGTACTTC. Translated: CASSVGQGSGEQYF.

This clone was seen only once. The chain couples TRBV12-5 to TRBJ2-7, with D possibly matching TRBD1 (5 bases). The CDR3 consists of 14 residues. Trimming shortened V by 4 bases and J by 2 bases, and 12 bases separated the two germline ends. Germline values: CDR1 LGHNT, CDR2 FRNRAP. DNA for the CDR3: TGTGCTAGTGGTTCCAGGGTCTCAACCTACGAGCAGTACTTC. This gives the protein CASGSRVSTYEQYF. Combining the CDR3 with reference TRBV12-5 and TRBJ2-7 gives the whole variable domain DARVTQTPRHKVTEMGQEVTMRCQPILGHNTVFWYRQTMMQGLELLAYFRNRAPLDDSGMPKDRFSAEMPDATLATLKIQPSEPRDSAVYFCASGSRVSTYEQYFGPGTRLTVT.

The chain has TRBV11-3 and TRBJ2-4; unclear D gene. Germline V gene data show CDR1 as SGHNT and CDR2 as YENEEA. Trimming stripped 7 bases from V and 1 base from J, with 26 bases between. This CDR3 spans 19 amino acids. The chain's CDR3 is CASILSPRHHLRAKNIQYF. The CDR3 coding sequence is TGTGCCAGCATCCTCAGCCCCCGACATCACCTTCGGGCCAAAAACATTCAGTACTTC.

The chain couples TRBV3-1 (or the pseudogene TRBV3-2) to TRBJ1-1, with unresolved D. V was shortened by 2 bases and J by 11 bases, with 12 bases between the two germline ends. The CDR3 spans 12 residues. Germline V gives CDR1 LGHDT, CDR2 YNNKEL (reference sequence). This CDR3 is CASSQTGRRAFF. As DNA, the CDR3 is TGTGCCAGCAGCCAAACTGGGAGACGGGCTTTCTTT.

This chain joins TRBV7-9 and TRBJ1-2; 9 bases match TRBD1. The CDR3 spans 12 residues. With V trimmed by 3 bases and J by 7 bases, 0 bases remained unmatched. Per the germline V gene, CDR1 is SEHNR and CDR2 is FQNEAQ (reference sequence). The CDR3 region is CASSLTGGGYTF. In nucleotides, the CDR3 is TGTGCCAGCAGCTTGACAGGGGGTGGCTACACCTTC.

This chain links TRBV19 with TRBJ1-5, with D perhaps TRBD1 (5 bases). In germline, CDR1 is LNHDA, CDR2 SQIVND (reference sequence). The CDR3 runs to 17 residues. V was pared by 4 bases and J by 0 bases, with 16 bases between. DNA for the CDR3: TGTGCCAGTAGTACACCTCGGGGGGGTTATAGCAATCAGCCCCAGCATTTT. Its protein is CASSTPRGGYSNQPQHF.

The chain carries TRBV6-1 and TRBJ2-6; D ambiguous. The CDR3 covers 17 residues. Trimming stripped 2 bases from V and 5 bases from J, with 16 bases between. CDR1 and CDR2 from the germline V gene are MNHNS and SASEGT. The CDR3 is CASSESPPVIRANVLTF. CDR3 nucleotides: TGTGCCAGCAGTGAAAGTCCACCGGTGATCAGGGCCAACGTCCTGACTTTC.

With regard to this clone: Within the sample, other DNA sequences also encode this same CDR3. CDR3: CASSQGGLGGNTIYF. For the CDR3, the DNA is TGCGCCAGCAGCCAAGGGGGCCTGGGGGGAAACACCATATATTTT. J is TRBJ1-3 and V is TRBV4-1; TRBD1 might be the D (5 bases). CDR3 length: 15 residues. With 1 base removed from V and 4 bases from J, the gap between germline ends came to 11 bases. From germline, CDR1 is MGHRA and CDR2 YSYEKL.

This clone was observed a few times. The chain carries TRBV10-1 and TRBJ1-6; 7 bases are a match to TRBD1. V trimming: 4 bases; J trimming: 10 bases; junction bases outside the gene matches: 7. This CDR3 spans 14 amino acids. CDR1 is WNHNN, CDR2 SYGVQD, per germline (reference sequence). DNA of the CDR3: TGCGCCAGCAGTGTGGGGACAGTGGGATCACCCCTCCACTTT. Residues: CASSVGTVGSPLHF.

The chain links TRBV5-6 to TRBJ2-1, with 10 bases identical to TRBD2. The CDR3 consists of 16 residues. The junction had 2 bases not matched to a gene; V was cut back by 2 bases and J by 0 bases. Germline V gene lookup returns CDR1 SGHDT and CDR2 YYEEEE. The CDR3 reads CASSFSGGYSYNEQFF. CDR3 DNA: TGTGCCAGCAGCTTTAGCGGGGGGTACTCCTACAATGAGCAGTTCTTC.

In this sample, this clone turned up a few times. The gene calls are TRBV6-1 and TRBJ1-1; D is possibly TRBD1 (5 bases). The length of the CDR3 is 13 residues. Germline loops: CDR1 MNHNS, CDR2 SASEGT. Trimming pared 3 bases from V and 1 base from J, leaving 6 bases between. CDR3 in amino acids: CASSDRENTEAFF. The DNA of the CDR3 is TGTGCCAGCAGTGACAGGGAGAACACTGAAGCTTTCTTT.

The chain employs TRBV19 and TRBJ1-5, with 10 bases matching TRBD1. CDR1 is LNHDA and CDR2 is SQIVND in the germline V gene (reference sequence). The V and J ends lost 8 bases and 11 bases, in that order; junction bases with no gene match: 12. The CDR3 spans 14 residues. CDR3 DNA: TGTGCCAGTGCAAATACGGGACAGGGGCTGGCCCAGCATTTT. It is translated as CASANTGQGLAQHF. The whole variable domain, filled in from reference TRBV19 and TRBJ1-5, reads DGGITQSPKYLFRKEGQNVTLSCEQNLNHDAMYWYRQDPGQGLRLIYYSQIVNDFQKGDIAEGYSVSREKKESFPLTVTSAQKNPTAFYLCASANTGQGLAQHFGDGTRLSIL.

Of note for this clone: One junction end does not reproduce the germline sequence, and a read error may be involved. This rearrangement joins TRBV15 to TRBJ2-4; D might be TRBD1 (6 bases). Germline V gives CDR1 LNHNV, CDR2 YYDKDF (reference sequence). This CDR3 has 13 amino acids. In nucleotides, the CDR3 is TGTGCCACCAGCAGACAAGAGACAGGATCTCCCGTCTTC. It specifies CATSRQETGSPVF.

V is TRBV9 and J is TRBJ2-2, with no clear D. The V gene lost 4 bases and the J gene lost 6 bases, with 10 bases spanning the gap. Germline assignment: CDR1 SGDLS and CDR2 YYNGEE. This CDR3 contains 13 residues. The CDR3 sequence is CASSSRRSGELFF. CDR3 sequence (DNA): TGTGCCAGCAGCTCCCGGCGGTCCGGGGAGCTGTTTTTT.

This chain connects TRBV27 to TRBJ1-6, with D maybe TRBD1 (6 bases). Germline-derived CDR1 and CDR2 are MNHEY and SMNVEV (reference sequence). The CDR3 length is 14 residues. Trimming stripped 5 bases from V and 6 bases from J, with 11 bases between. CDR3 nucleotides: TGTGCCAGCAGTCCAGGCAGGGGTAATTCACCCCTCCACTTT. This translates into CASSPGRGNSPLHF.

In its sample, this clone was seen a few times. J is TRBJ1-1 and V is TRBV7-3, with D unclear. Germline CDR1 SGHTA, CDR2 FQGTGA. This CDR3 comprises 13 residues. The ends were cut back, 2 bases at V and 0 bases at J, with 4 bases in the middle. CDR3 region: CASSLYMNTEAFF. Written as DNA, the CDR3 is TGTGCCAGCAGCTTATACATGAACACTGAAGCTTTCTTT.

The chain carries TRBV27 and TRBJ2-1, with 14 nucleotides matching TRBD2. The junction had 6 bases not matched to a gene; V was cut back by 6 bases and J by 8 bases. Germline CDR1 MNHEY, CDR2 SMNVEV (reference sequence). CDR3 length: 15 residues. The DNA for the CDR3 is TGTGCCAGCAGGCCGACTAGCGGGGGGGCCGATGAGCAGTTCTTC. Its translation: CASRPTSGGADEQFF.

V gene TRBV20-1 combines with J gene TRBJ2-1, with 10 nucleotides matching TRBD2. The junction had 12 bases not matched to a gene; V was cut back by 3 bases and J by 7 bases. Per germline, CDR1 DFQATT and CDR2 SNEGSKA (reference sequence). The CDR3 loop spans 16 amino acids. The CDR3 is CSASSPSGGLSNEQFF. The CDR3, as DNA: TGCAGTGCTAGTTCCCCTAGCGGGGGCCTGTCGAATGAGCAGTTCTTC.

This chain uses TRBV10-3 with TRBJ1-4; D gene ambiguous. This CDR3 is 14 amino acids long. Trimming removed 0 bases at V and 12 bases at J, with 14 bases between. From germline, CDR1 is ENHRY and CDR2 SYGVKD. The CDR3 sequence: CAISESREGIELFF. Written as DNA, the CDR3 is TGTGCCATCAGTGAGTCCCGGGAAGGGATTGAACTGTTTTTT.

This rearrangement joins TRBV19 to TRBJ2-1; D is perhaps TRBD2 (5 bases). Trimming pared 5 bases from V and 2 bases from J, leaving 13 bases between. From germline, CDR1 is LNHDA and CDR2 SQIVND (reference sequence). The CDR3 consists of 15 residues. CDR3 nucleotides: TGTGCCAGTAGTCCGTCGGGGTCTGCCTACAATGAGCAGTTCTTC. Protein product: CASSPSGSAYNEQFF.

The V call is TRBV15, the J call TRBJ2-6, with 7 bases identical to TRBD1. CDR3 length: 16 residues. The V gene end was trimmed by 4 bases and the J gene end by 2 bases; junction bases not matched to a gene: 5. Germline loops: CDR1 LNHNV, CDR2 YYDKDF (reference sequence). CDR3 nucleotide sequence: TGTGCCACCAGCATGGGCGACAGGGCTGGGGCCAACGTCCTGACTTTC. Protein product: CATSMGDRAGANVLTF.

The rearrangement links TRBV10-3 to TRBJ2-2, with TRBD2 matching over 13 bases. CDR3 size: 15 residues. V lost 4 bases to trimming and J lost 5 bases; unmatched junction nucleotides: 1. Germline lookup yields CDR1 ENHRY and CDR2 SYGVKD. The CDR3 region has the DNA TGTGCCATCAGTGGGACTAGCGGGGGAACCGGGGAGCTGTTTTTT. Encoded protein: CAISGTSGGTGELFF.

The chain joins TRBV12-3 or TRBV12-4 to TRBJ1-1; 7 bases match TRBD1. Losses at the gene ends were 5 bases for V and 7 bases for J; bases not matched to a gene: 7. This CDR3 spans 13 amino acids. This CDR3 reads CASSDRVWGEAFF. DNA for the CDR3: TGTGCCAGCAGTGACAGGGTCTGGGGTGAAGCTTTCTTT.

The chain carries TRBV7-9 and TRBJ1-4, with 8 bases fitting TRBD1. The germline gives CDR1 SEHNR, CDR2 FQNEAQ (reference sequence). The V and J ends lost 4 bases and 9 bases, in that order; junction bases with no gene match: 4. The CDR3 contains 13 residues. CDR3 DNA: TGTGCCAGCAGCTGGGGACAGGTTCAAAAACTGTTTTTT. It yields the protein CASSWGQVQKLFF.

The chain links TRBV5-6 to TRBJ1-2, with D possibly TRBD1 on 5 matching bases. Germline V gene data show CDR1 as SGHDT and CDR2 as YYEEEE. V lost 0 bases, J lost 1 base, and 10 bases lay in between. The CDR3 is 15 residues long. In DNA form, the CDR3 reads TGTGCCAGCAGCTTGGGGGGCAGGGTTAACTATGGCTACACCTTC. Residues: CASSLGGRVNYGYTF.

Only one count was recorded for this clone. The chain uses TRBV5-1 and TRBJ1-2, with 9 bases fitting TRBD1. CDR3 length: 14 amino acids. J gave up 5 bases and V 0 bases, and 2 bases lay outside the gene matches. Germline-derived CDR1 and CDR2 are SGHRS and YFSETQ. CDR3 amino acids: CASSLAGTGYGYTF. CDR3 nucleotides: TGCGCCAGCAGCTTGGCCGGGACAGGGTATGGCTACACCTTC. The whole variable domain, filled in from reference TRBV5-1 and TRBJ1-2, reads KAGVTQTPRYLIKTRGQQVTLSCSPISGHRSVSWYQQTPGQGLQFLFEYFSETQRNKGNFPGRFSGRQFSNSRSEMNVSTLELGDSALYLCASSLAGTGYGYTFGSGTRLTVV.